This TCR beta chain was found in a study of blood T cell repertoires in COVID-19. Study context: Acute and convalescent COVID-19 samples came from the United States, Italy and Spain. Sample material is recorded as cDNA or gDNA derived from T cells, B-cell-depleted T cells, or PBMCs.

Authors' methods: The authors estimated nucleated cell counts from reference gene primer amplification. TCRdb's table, derived via immunoSEQ multiplex PCR, lists solely in-frame clones and lacks some. That table gives V, J and clone size, and the DNA gave D and trimming. The sample carries 160,000 or so clones, roughly 75% recorded once. The CDR3 contains 14 residues. The V gene's germline CDR1 is SGHRS and CDR2 YFSETQ. Trimming removed 0 bases at V and 5 bases at J, with 10 bases between. The source material was peripheral blood. The receptor was isolated from a man aged 65 to 85 with active or convalescent COVID-19. V usage is TRBV5-1 and J usage is TRBJ2-3; a weak D match, TRBD2 (6 bases). CDR3: CASSLAASEDTQYF. The CDR3 DNA follows: TGCGCCAGCAGCTTGGCCGCTAGCGAAGATACGCAGTATTTT.